This T cell receptor (beta chain) was retrieved from a study of blood T cells in healthy people across ages. Using a J-beta primer mix together with a sample-barcoded 5' primer, a second PCR was run for roughly 6 to 11 cycles. A template-switch adaptor that had 12 random nucleotides put a tag on each cDNA molecule. MiXCR was run by TCRdb on the 5' RACE reads, yielding one entry per CDR3 protein. The table lists about 1,500,000 distinct CDR3 sequences, roughly 45% of them singletons. V was clipped by 11 bases and J by 10 bases, with 18 bases between them. This CDR3 is 12 amino acids long. Per the germline V gene, CDR1 is SEHNR and CDR2 is FQNEAQ (reference sequence). Regarding the study as a whole: Among T cells, TCR beta diversity per million cells dropped roughly linearly as age rose. Strong correlation existed between TCR beta diversity and naive T cell percentage.

This clonotype was counted once. Its antigen remains unknown. Since a much larger clone is just one base distant, this may be a read error. This chain links TRBV7-9 with TRBJ2-1, with D perhaps assigned TRBD1 or TRBD2 (5 bases each). Sequencing was carried out using blood. The sequence came from a woman younger than 30 in good health. This chain's CDR3 is CARGDEGKEQFF. The CDR3 DNA reads TGTGCCCGAGGGGACGAGGGGAAGGAGCAGTTCTTC. Full variable domain (outside the CDR3, taken from reference TRBV7-9 and TRBJ2-1): DTGVSQNPRHKITKRGQNVTFRCDPISEHNRLYWYRQTLGQGPEFLTYFQNEAQLEKSRLLSDRFSAERPKGSFSTLEIQRTEQGDSAMYLCARGDEGKEQFFGPGTRLTVL.